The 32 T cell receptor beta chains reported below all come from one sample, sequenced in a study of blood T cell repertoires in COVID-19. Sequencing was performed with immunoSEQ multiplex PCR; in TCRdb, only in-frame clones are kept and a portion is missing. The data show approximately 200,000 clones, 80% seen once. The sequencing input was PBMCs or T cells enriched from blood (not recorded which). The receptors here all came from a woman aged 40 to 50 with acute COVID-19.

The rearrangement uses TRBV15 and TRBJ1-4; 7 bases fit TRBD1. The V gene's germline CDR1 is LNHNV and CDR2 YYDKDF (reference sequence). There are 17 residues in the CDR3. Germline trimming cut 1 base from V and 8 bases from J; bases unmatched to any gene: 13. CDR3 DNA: TGTGCCACCAGCAGAGGACGGGAACAGGGGTGGCAGGAAAAACTGTTTTTT. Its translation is CATSRGREQGWQEKLFF.

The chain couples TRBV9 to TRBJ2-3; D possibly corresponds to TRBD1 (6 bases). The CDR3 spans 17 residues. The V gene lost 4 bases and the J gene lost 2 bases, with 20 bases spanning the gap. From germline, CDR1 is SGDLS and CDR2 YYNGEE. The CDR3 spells CASSRFATGTFTDTQYF. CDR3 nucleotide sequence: TGTGCCAGCAGCCGCTTTGCGACCGGGACATTCACAGATACGCAGTATTTT.

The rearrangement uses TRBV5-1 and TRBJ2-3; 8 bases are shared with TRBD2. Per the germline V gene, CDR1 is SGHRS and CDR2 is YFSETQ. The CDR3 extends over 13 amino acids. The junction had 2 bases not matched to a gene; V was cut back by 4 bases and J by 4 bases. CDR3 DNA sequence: TGCGCCAGCAGCCCGGGGGGGCCAGATACGCAGTATTTT. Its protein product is CASSPGGPDTQYF.

CDR3 protein: CASGRGGFLVEQYF. The CDR3 nucleotides read TGTGCCAGCGGGCGGGGGGGCTTTCTTGTTGAGCAGTACTTC. The chain couples TRBV3-1 (or the pseudogene TRBV3-2) to TRBJ2-7, with 9 bases lining up with TRBD2. Trimming took 8 bases from V and 7 from J; bases not matched to a gene: 12. The length of the CDR3 is 14 residues. Germline CDR1 is LGHDT and CDR2 is YNNKEL (reference sequence).

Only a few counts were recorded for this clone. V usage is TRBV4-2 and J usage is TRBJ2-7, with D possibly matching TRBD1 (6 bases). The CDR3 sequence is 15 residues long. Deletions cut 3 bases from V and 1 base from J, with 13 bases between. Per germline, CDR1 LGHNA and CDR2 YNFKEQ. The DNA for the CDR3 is TGTGCCAGCAGCCACCCGGGACAAGCGTCCTACGAGCAGTACTTC. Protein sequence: CASSHPGQASYEQYF.

The CDR3 DNA reads TGTGCCAGCAGTGATGGGACAGGGAATGTTAACACTGAAGCTTTCTTT. It encodes CASSDGTGNVNTEAFF. This chain connects TRBV6-1 to TRBJ1-1; TRBD1 agrees at 9 bases. V gave up 3 bases and J gave up 2 bases; unmatched junction bases: 7. The CDR3 totals 16 residues. Germline V CDR1 and CDR2: MNHNS, SASEGT.

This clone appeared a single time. The CDR3 is CASSFVSGRDSGNTIYF. The CDR3 DNA reads as TGTGCCAGCAGCTTCGTATCGGGCAGGGACTCTGGAAACACCATATATTTT. The chain couples TRBV5-4 to TRBJ1-3; possibly TRBD1 for D (5 bases). The CDR3 loop spans 17 amino acids. Germline-derived CDR1 and CDR2 are SGHNT and YYREEE (reference sequence). Trimming took 2 bases from V and 0 from J, leaving 15 bases between them.

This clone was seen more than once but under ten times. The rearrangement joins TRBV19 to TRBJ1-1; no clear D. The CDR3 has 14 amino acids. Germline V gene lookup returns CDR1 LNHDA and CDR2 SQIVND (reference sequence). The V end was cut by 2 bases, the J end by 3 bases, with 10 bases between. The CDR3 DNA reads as TGTGCCAGTAGTATACCGGGGAAAGACACTGAAGCTTTCTTT. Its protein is CASSIPGKDTEAFF.

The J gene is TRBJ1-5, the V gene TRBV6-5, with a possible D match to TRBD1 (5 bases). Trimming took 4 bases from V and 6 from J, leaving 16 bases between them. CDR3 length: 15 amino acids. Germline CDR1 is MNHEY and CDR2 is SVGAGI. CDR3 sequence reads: CASSSFRGEGQPQHF. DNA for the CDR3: TGTGCCAGCAGTTCCTTCCGGGGGGAAGGTCAGCCCCAGCATTTT.

In nucleotides, the CDR3 is TGTGCCATCACAGGGGTCATGAACACTGAAGCTTTCTTT. Translated: CAITGVMNTEAFF. The chain links TRBV28 to TRBJ1-1, with 7 bases matching TRBD1. The CDR3 spans 13 residues. Unmatched junction bases numbered 5, after V lost 10 bases and J lost 0 bases. Germline V gene data show CDR1 as MDHEN and CDR2 as SYDVKM.

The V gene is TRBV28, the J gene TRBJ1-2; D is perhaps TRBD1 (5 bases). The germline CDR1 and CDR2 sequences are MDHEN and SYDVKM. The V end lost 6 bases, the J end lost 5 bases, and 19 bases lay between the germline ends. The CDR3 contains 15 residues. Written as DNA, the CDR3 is TGTGCCAGCAGACCCCAAGGGGAGGGAAGGTATGGCTACACCTTC. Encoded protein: CASRPQGEGRYGYTF.

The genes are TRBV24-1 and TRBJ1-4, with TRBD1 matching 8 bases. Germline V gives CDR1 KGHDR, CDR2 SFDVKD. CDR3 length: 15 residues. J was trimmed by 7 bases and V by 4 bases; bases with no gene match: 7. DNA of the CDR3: TGTGCCACCAGTGAAGGACAGGGCGGGAGTGAAAAACTGTTTTTT. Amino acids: CATSEGQGGSEKLFF.

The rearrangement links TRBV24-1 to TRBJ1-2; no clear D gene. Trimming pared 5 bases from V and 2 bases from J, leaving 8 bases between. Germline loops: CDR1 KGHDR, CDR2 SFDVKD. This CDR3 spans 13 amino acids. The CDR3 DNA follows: TGTGCCACCAGTGCAGGATCCAACTATGGCTACACCTTC. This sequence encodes CATSAGSNYGYTF.

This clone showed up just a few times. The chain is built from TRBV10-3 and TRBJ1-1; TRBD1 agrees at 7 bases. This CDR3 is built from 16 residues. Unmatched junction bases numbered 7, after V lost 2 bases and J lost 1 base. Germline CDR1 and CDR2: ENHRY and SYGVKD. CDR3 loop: CAISEGSGTANTEAFF. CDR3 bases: TGTGCCATCAGTGAGGGCTCCGGGACAGCGAACACTGAAGCTTTCTTT.

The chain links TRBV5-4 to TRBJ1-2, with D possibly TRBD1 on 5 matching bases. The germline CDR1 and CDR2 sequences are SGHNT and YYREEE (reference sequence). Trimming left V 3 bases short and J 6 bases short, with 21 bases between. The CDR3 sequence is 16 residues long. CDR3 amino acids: CASSSPTVLASDGYTF. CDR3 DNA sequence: TGTGCCAGCAGCTCACCGACAGTGCTTGCTTCAGATGGCTACACCTTC. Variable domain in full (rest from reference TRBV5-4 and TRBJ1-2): ETGVTQSPTHLIKTRGQQVTLRCSSQSGHNTVSWYQQALGQGPQFIFQYYREEENGRGNFPPRFSGLQFPNYSSELNVNALELDDSALYLCASSSPTVLASDGYTFGSGTRLTVV.

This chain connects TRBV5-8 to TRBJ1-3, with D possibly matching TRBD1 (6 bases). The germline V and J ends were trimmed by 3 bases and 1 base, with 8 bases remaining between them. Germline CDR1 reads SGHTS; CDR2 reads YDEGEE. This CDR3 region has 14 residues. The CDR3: CASSWGTSGNTIYF. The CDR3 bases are TGTGCCAGCAGCTGGGGGACATCTGGAAACACCATATATTTT.

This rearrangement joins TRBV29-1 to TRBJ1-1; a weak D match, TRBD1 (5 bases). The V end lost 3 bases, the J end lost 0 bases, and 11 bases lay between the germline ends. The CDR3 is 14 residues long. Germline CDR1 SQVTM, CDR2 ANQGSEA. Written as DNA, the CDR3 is TGCAGCGTTGATGTGGCGACAGTGAACACTGAAGCTTTCTTT. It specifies CSVDVATVNTEAFF.

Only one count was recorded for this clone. CDR3 loop: CASSPLRGSGANVLTF. The CDR3 bases are TGTGCCAGCAGCCCGCTGAGGGGGTCTGGGGCCAACGTCCTGACTTTC. V and J are TRBV5-4 and TRBJ2-6; possibly TRBD1 for D (6 bases). From germline, CDR1 is SGHNT and CDR2 YYREEE (reference sequence). CDR3 size: 16 residues. V lost 4 bases and J 1 base, leaving 12 bases between the germline ends.

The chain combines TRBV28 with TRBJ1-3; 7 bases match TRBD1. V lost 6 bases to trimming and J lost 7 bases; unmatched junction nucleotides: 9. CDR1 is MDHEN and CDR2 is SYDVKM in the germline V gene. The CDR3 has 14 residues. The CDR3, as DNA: TGTGCCAGCAGAACAGGGGTCGTGAAGAACACCATATATTTT. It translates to CASRTGVVKNTIYF.

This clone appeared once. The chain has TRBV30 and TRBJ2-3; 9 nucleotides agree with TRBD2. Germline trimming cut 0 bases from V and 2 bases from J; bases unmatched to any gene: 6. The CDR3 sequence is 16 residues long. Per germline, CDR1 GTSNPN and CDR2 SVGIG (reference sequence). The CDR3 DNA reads TGTGCCTGGAGTGTACTAGTAGCGGGAGCCACAGATACGCAGTATTTT. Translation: CAWSVLVAGATDTQYF.

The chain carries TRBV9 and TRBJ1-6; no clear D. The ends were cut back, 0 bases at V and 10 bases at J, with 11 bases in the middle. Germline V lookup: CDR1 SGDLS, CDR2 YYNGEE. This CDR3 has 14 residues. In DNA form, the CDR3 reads TGTGCCAGCAGCGTAGGGGAGGGTTGGTCACCCCTCCACTTT. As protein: CASSVGEGWSPLHF.

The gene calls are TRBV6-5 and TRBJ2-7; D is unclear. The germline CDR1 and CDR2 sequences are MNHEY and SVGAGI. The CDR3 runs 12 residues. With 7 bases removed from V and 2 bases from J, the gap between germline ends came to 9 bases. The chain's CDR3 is CASNPTPYEQYF. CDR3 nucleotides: TGTGCCAGCAACCCGACACCCTACGAGCAGTACTTC.

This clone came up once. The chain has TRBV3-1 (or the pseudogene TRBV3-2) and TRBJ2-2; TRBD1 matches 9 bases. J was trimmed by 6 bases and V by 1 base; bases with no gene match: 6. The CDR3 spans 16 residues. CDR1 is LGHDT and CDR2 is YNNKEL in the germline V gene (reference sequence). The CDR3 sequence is CASSQAPQGAAGELFF. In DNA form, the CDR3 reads TGTGCCAGCAGCCAAGCACCACAGGGGGCGGCCGGGGAGCTGTTTTTT.

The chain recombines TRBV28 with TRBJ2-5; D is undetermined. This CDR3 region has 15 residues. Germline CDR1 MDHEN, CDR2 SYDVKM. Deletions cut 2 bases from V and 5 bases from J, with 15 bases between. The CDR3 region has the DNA TGTGCCAGCAGTTTAGATAGTGGTTTCGTGGAGACCCAGTACTTC. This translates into CASSLDSGFVETQYF.

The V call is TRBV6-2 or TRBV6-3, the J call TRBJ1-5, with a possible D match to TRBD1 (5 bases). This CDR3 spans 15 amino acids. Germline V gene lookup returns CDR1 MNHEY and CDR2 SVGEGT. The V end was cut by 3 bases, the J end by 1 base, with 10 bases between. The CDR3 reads CASSYDRPSNQPQHF. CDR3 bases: TGTGCCAGCAGTTATGACAGACCGAGCAATCAGCCCCAGCATTTT.

CDR3 bases: TGTGCCAGCAGCTTGGCCTCTCGGGGAAACACCGGGGAGCTGTTTTTT. Translation gives CASSLASRGNTGELFF. The chain carries TRBV5-4 and TRBJ2-2; TRBD2 is a possible D gene (5 bases). Germline values: CDR1 SGHNT, CDR2 YYREEE (reference sequence). Trimming pared 0 bases from V and 2 bases from J, leaving 11 bases between. This CDR3 has 16 residues.

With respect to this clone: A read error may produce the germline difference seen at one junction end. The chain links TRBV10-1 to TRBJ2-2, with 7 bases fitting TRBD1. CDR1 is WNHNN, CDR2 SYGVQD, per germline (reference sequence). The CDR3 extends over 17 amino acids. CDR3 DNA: TGCGCCAGCAGTGAGTTGTCCCAACAGGGGTTCACCGGGGAGCCGTTTTTT. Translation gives CASSELSQQGFTGEPFF.

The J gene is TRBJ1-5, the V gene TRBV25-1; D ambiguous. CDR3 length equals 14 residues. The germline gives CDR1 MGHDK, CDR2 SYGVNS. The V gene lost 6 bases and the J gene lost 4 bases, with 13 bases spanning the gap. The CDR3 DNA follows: TGTGCCAGCAGCGCAGGTTCCGCGAATCAGCCCCAGCATTTT. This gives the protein CASSAGSANQPQHF.

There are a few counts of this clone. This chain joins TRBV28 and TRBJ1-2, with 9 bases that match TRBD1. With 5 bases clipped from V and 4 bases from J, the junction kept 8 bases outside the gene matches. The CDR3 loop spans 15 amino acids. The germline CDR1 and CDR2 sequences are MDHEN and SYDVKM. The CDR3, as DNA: TGTGCCAGCAGTACGGACAGGGGTCATTCCTATGGCTACACCTTC. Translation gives CASSTDRGHSYGYTF.

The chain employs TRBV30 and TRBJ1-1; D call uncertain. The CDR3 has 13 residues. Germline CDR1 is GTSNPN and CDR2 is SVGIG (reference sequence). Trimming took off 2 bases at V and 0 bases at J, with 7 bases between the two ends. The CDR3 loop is CAWSSQMNTEAFF. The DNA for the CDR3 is TGTGCCTGGAGTTCTCAGATGAACACTGAAGCTTTCTTT.

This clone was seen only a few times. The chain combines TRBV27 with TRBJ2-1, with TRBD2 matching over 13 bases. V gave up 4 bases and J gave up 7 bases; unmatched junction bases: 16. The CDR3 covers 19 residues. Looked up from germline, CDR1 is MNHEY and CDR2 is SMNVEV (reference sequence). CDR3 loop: CASSSFFGRTSGSGNEQFF. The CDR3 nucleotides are TGTGCCAGCAGTTCTTTCTTCGGCCGGACTAGCGGGAGTGGGAATGAGCAGTTCTTC.

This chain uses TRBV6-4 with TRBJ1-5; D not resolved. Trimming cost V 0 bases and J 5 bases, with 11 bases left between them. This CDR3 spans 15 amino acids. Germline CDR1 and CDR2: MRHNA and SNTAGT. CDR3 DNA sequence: TGTGCCAGCAGTGACTCGGCGGGAGGTCATCAGCCCCAGCATTTT. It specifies CASSDSAGGHQPQHF.